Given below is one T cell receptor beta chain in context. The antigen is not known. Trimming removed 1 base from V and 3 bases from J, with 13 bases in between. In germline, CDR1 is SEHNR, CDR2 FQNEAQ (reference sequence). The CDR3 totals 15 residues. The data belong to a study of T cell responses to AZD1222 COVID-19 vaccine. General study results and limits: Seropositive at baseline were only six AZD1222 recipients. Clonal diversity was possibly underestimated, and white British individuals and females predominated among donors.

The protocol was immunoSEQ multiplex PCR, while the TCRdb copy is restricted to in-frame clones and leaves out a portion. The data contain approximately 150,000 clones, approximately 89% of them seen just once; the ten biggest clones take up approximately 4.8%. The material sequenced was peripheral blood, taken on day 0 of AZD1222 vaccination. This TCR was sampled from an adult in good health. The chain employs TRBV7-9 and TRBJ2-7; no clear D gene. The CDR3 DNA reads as TGTGCCAGCAGCTTAGTCCTCGGGTCGGGCTACGAGCAGTACTTC. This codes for CASSLVLGSGYEQYF.